The 15 T cell receptor beta chains listed next were all sequenced from one sample in a study of molecular identifiers for immune sequencing clone quantification. TCRdb reprocessed the PCR reads with MiXCR, giving one entry per CDR3 protein. This sample has some 97,000 distinct CDR3 sequences, with 36% found just once. The specimen sequenced was naive CD8+ T cells from blood, with Jurkat cell RNA spiked in. Subset described: FACS-sorted CD8+CD4-CCR7+CD45RA+ naive T cells. These receptors were collected from a human donor in good health. Some libraries in this study had Jurkat cell RNA spiked in.

This clonotype was observed at least ten times. The CDR3 is CASTLLPRTRETQYF. For the CDR3, the DNA is TGTGCCAGCACCCTGTTACCAAGGACCCGTGAGACCCAGTACTTC. The V and J genes are TRBV6-6 and TRBJ2-5; the D is unclear. The CDR3 loop spans 15 amino acids. Trimming stripped 7 bases from V and 5 bases from J, with 20 bases between. Germline lookup yields CDR1 MNHNY and CDR2 SVGAGI (reference sequence).

This clonotype was seen a handful of times. V is TRBV28 and J is TRBJ1-5; D ambiguous. V lost 2 bases to trimming and J lost 3 bases, with 8 bases between them. The CDR3 is 14 amino acids. Looked up from germline, CDR1 is MDHEN and CDR2 is SYDVKM. CDR3 protein: CASSLGRFNQPQHF. CDR3 bases: TGTGCCAGCAGTTTAGGGCGGTTCAATCAGCCCCAGCATTTT. The whole variable domain, remainder taken from reference TRBV28 and TRBJ1-5, is DVKVTQSSRYLVKRTGEKVFLECVQDMDHENMFWYRQDPGLGLRLIYFSYDVKMKEKGDIPEGYSVSREKKERFSLILESASTNQTSMYLCASSLGRFNQPQHFGDGTRLSIL.

This clonotype has at least ten counts. V usage is TRBV28 and J usage is TRBJ2-3, with D possibly TRBD1 on 6 matching bases. CDR3 length: 14 amino acids. CDR1 MDHEN and CDR2 SYDVKM come from the germline V gene. The germline V and J ends were trimmed by 5 bases and 5 bases, with 14 bases remaining between them. DNA of the CDR3: TGTGCCAGCAGTCTGGGGGCCCAGAAAGATACGCAGTATTTT. Amino acid sequence: CASSLGAQKDTQYF.

For this clonotype: The junction does not match germline at one end; this may be a read error. The chain uses TRBV28 and TRBJ2-7; tentative D call: TRBD2 (6 bases). Germline V lookup: CDR1 MDHEN, CDR2 SYDVKM. The CDR3 spans 14 residues. For the CDR3, the DNA is TGTGCCTGCAGTCCCTTCGGGGGAGTCAACGAGCAGTACTTC. This encodes CACSPFGGVNEQYF. The variable domain in full, with the rest retrieved from reference TRBV28 and TRBJ2-7, is DVKVTQSSRYLVKRTGEKVFLECVQDMDHENMFWYRQDPGLGLRLIYFSYDVKMKEKGDIPEGYSVSREKKERFSLILESASTNQTSMYLCACSPFGGVNEQYFGPGTRLTVT.

This clonotype was counted only a few times. The V call is TRBV5-6, the J call TRBJ2-7; 8 positions match TRBD1. Germline values: CDR1 SGHDT, CDR2 YYEEEE. Unmatched junction bases numbered 9, after V lost 4 bases and J lost 3 bases. The CDR3 covers 15 residues. CDR3 region: CASSPGQGWHYEQYF. The CDR3 bases are TGTGCCAGCAGCCCTGGACAGGGATGGCACTACGAGCAGTACTTC.

CDR3 in DNA: TGTGCCAGCAGTCTAAGGGGTTTGCCCCTCCACTTT. It encodes CASSLRGLPLHF. The V call is TRBV27, the J call TRBJ1-6, with D possibly being TRBD1 (5 bases). The CDR3 is 12 amino acids. The germline V and J ends were trimmed by 5 bases and 13 bases, with 12 bases remaining between them. Germline V gene sequence: CDR1 MNHEY, CDR2 SMNVEV (reference sequence).

Details on this clonotype: The junction and the germline gene differ at one end; a read error may be behind it. The chain is built from TRBV20-1 and TRBJ2-7; possibly TRBD1 for D (6 bases). Germline V lookup: CDR1 DFQATT, CDR2 SNEGSKA (reference sequence). The CDR3 is 14 amino acids. The CDR3 coding sequence is TGCAATGCTAGAGATCTGGGCCAGGGGTACGAGCAGTACTTC. It codes for CNARDLGQGYEQYF.

A word on this clonotype: A read error may explain this, as a much larger clone is one base away. V usage is TRBV28 and J usage is TRBJ2-3; possibly TRBD2 for D (5 bases). The ends were cut back, 7 bases at V and 3 bases at J, with 17 bases in the middle. The germline CDR1 and CDR2 sequences are MDHEN and SYDVKM. This CDR3 comprises 15 residues. The CDR3 DNA sequence: TGTGCCAGCACCCCTAGCAGGAGTGGTACAGATACGCAGTATTTT. This codes for CASTPSRSGTDTQYF.

The chain is built from TRBV7-9 and TRBJ2-1; D uncertain. With 5 bases removed from V and 10 bases from J, the gap between germline ends came to 12 bases. The CDR3 runs 12 residues. The V gene's germline CDR1 is SEHNR and CDR2 FQNEAQ (reference sequence). The CDR3 bases are TGTGCCAGCAGCACGGGCCCCAACGAGCAGTTCTTC. Its translation is CASSTGPNEQFF.

CDR3 DNA sequence: TGTGCCAGTAACCCATTCGACAGGGAAGAAGCTTTCTTT. Its translation is CASNPFDREEAFF. The chain uses TRBV19 and TRBJ1-1; 7 bases map to TRBD1. Germline V gene lookup returns CDR1 LNHDA and CDR2 SQIVND (reference sequence). The CDR3 has 13 amino acids. J lost 8 bases, V lost 7 bases, and 10 bases had no gene match.

V gene TRBV9 combines with J gene TRBJ1-2; 10 nucleotides agree with TRBD1. The CDR3 covers 13 residues. Germline loops: CDR1 SGDLS, CDR2 YYNGEE. The V and J ends lost 3 bases and 7 bases, in that order; junction bases with no gene match: 3. The CDR3: CASSGQGAAGYTF. CDR3 coding DNA: TGTGCCAGCAGCGGACAGGGGGCAGCTGGCTACACCTTC.

This clonotype was detected a few times. The chain joins TRBV12-3 or TRBV12-4 to TRBJ2-1, with D tentatively TRBD1 (6 bases). The CDR3 runs to 14 residues. The V and J ends lost 10 bases and 4 bases respectively, with 17 bases between them. This chain's CDR3 is CATRGGTGYNEQFF. The CDR3 nucleotides read TGTGCCACACGAGGGGGAACGGGATACAATGAGCAGTTCTTC.

This clonotype occurred a few times. The chain joins TRBV5-6 to TRBJ2-7; D unresolved. CDR1 is SGHDT and CDR2 is YYEEEE in the germline V gene. The CDR3 loop spans 14 amino acids. V was pared by 1 base and J by 2 bases, with 10 bases between. CDR3 bases: TGTGCCAGCAGCTTGAAGAACCTACCCTACGAGCAGTACTTC. It encodes CASSLKNLPYEQYF.

This clonotype showed up just a few times. J is TRBJ2-5 and V is TRBV6-5; D might be TRBD2 (5 bases). This CDR3 has 14 residues. The ends were cut back, 5 bases at V and 0 bases at J, with 10 bases in the middle. The germline V gene has CDR1 MNHEY and CDR2 SVGAGI. The chain's CDR3 is CASSTRGYQETQYF. CDR3 bases: TGTGCCAGCAGTACCCGCGGGTACCAAGAGACCCAGTACTTC.

In this sample, this clonotype turned up once. A read error is possible here, since a much larger clone lies one base away. The chain combines TRBV10-3 with TRBJ2-7; D is ambiguous. V lost 4 bases and J 4 bases, leaving 5 bases between the germline ends. Germline-derived CDR1 and CDR2 are ENHRY and SYGVKD. The CDR3 extends over 11 amino acids. CDR3 DNA: TGTGCCATCAGTGTGGCGTACGAGCAGTACTTC. This translates into CAISVAYEQYF.